The rows below give T cell receptor beta chains drawn from one sample of a study of blood T cell repertoires in COVID-19. Generated by immunoSEQ multiplex PCR, the TCRdb table keeps only in-frame clones and is missing some. The table lists a few hundred thousand clones, 85% to 90% of them singletons. The sequencing input was PBMCs or T cells enriched from blood (not recorded which). The source of these receptors is a man aged 18-30 years who had recovered from COVID-19. Both conserved end residues are part of each CDR3. The D gene is left open where the match is weak. For some rows the clone size is stated as once, few or many, or as a class when expanded; others skip it.

abundance	v_gene	d_gene	j_gene	CDR3nt	CDR3aa
NA	TRBV11-2	TRBD1	TRBJ2-3	TGTGCCAGCAGCAGAAAGGTGACAGGGCTCACAGATACGCAGTATTTT	CASSRKVTGLTDTQYF
NA	TRBV6-5	TRBD1	TRBJ1-2	TGTGCCAGCAGGACCCAGACAGGGAACTATGGCTACACCTTC	CASRTQTGNYGYTF
NA	TRBV9	TRBD2	TRBJ2-1	TGTGCCAGCAGCGTAGGAGGGACTAGGACCAACAATGAGCAGTTCTTC	CASSVGGTRTNNEQFF
NA	TRBV10-2	TRBD2	TRBJ2-1	TGCGCCAGCACCCCGGGGGGGGAGCAGTTCTTC	CASTPGGEQFF
NA	TRBV3-1/TRBV3-2	TRBD2	TRBJ2-3	TGTGCCAGCAGCGGGGGGGAATGGGCGGTCACAGATACGCAGTATTTT	CASSGGEWAVTDTQYF
NA	TRBV4-1	NA	TRBJ2-2	TGCGCCAGCAGCCAAGAGGGGGCCAGGGCCGGGGAGCTGTTTTTT	CASSQEGARAGELFF
NA	TRBV2	NA	TRBJ2-7	TGTGCCAGCAGTGAACTTGCGGGGTCCCCCCACGAGCAGTACTTC	CASSELAGSPHEQYF
once	TRBV5-1	NA	TRBJ2-6	TGCGCCAGCAGCCTGACAGCCGGGGCCAACGTCCTGACTTTC	CASSLTAGANVLTF
NA	TRBV6-5	TRBD1	TRBJ2-7	TGTGCCAGCAGTTTTAAACAGGGGGCGCAGAACGAGCAGTACTTC	CASSFKQGAQNEQYF
NA	TRBV6-4	NA	TRBJ2-6	TGTGCCAGCAGTGACAAAGCCCTGATCGGGGCCAACGTCCTGACTTTC	CASSDKALIGANVLTF
NA	TRBV23-1	NA	TRBJ1-5	TGCGCCCCAGCGGGGGACAATCAGCCCCAGCATTTT	CAPAGDNQPQHF
NA	TRBV27	TRBD2	TRBJ2-1	TGTGCCAGCAGTTCTGAGACTAGCGGGTCCAATGAGCAGTTCTTC	CASSSETSGSNEQFF
NA	TRBV27	NA	TRBJ1-5	TGTGCCAGCAGCCAGGATATACTTAGCAATCAGCCCCAGCATTTT	CASSQDILSNQPQHF
NA	TRBV28	TRBD1	TRBJ1-1	TGTGCCAGCAGTTCAGAGGGACAGGGGAACACTGAAGCTTTCTTT	CASSSEGQGNTEAFF
NA	TRBV3-1/TRBV3-2	TRBD1	TRBJ1-2	TGTGCCAGCAGCTTACCGGGACAGCACTATGGCTACACCTTC	CASSLPGQHYGYTF
NA	TRBV18	TRBD1	TRBJ2-7	TGTGCCAGCTCACCTTCGACAGGGACCCCATCCTACGAGCAGTACTTC	CASSPSTGTPSYEQYF
once	TRBV3-1/TRBV3-2	NA	TRBJ2-2	TGTGCCAGCAGCCAAGATTACTCGCGGCCCACCGGGGAGCTGTTTTTT	CASSQDYSRPTGELFF
few	TRBV7-9	TRBD1	TRBJ1-2	TGTGCCAGCAGCTTAGCCGGGACAGGGGGCTCCTATGGCTACACCTTC	CASSLAGTGGSYGYTF
NA	TRBV27	TRBD1	TRBJ1-2	TGTGCCAGCAGTTTTAAAACAGGGGGCGTCGGTGGCTACACCTTC	CASSFKTGGVGGYTF
NA	TRBV6-6	NA	TRBJ2-5	TGTGCCAGCAGTTACGAGGGGGTTAAAGGGGGAGAGACCCAGTACTTC	CASSYEGVKGGETQYF
few	TRBV30	NA	TRBJ1-5	TGTGCCTGGAGTGGACAGTTCAATCAGCCCCAGCATTTT	CAWSGQFNQPQHF
once	TRBV18	TRBD1	TRBJ1-6	TGTGCCAGCTCACCGGGACAGGGTGTTTCAAATTCACCCCTCCACTTT	CASSPGQGVSNSPLHF
few	TRBV9	NA	TRBJ1-4	TGTGCCAGCAGCGTTAGTACAGCAACTAATGAAAAACTGTTTTTT	CASSVSTATNEKLFF
once	TRBV5-1	TRBD2	TRBJ2-1	TGCGCCAGCAGCTTGATGACGGGGGGGTCGAATGAGCAGTTCTTC	CASSLMTGGSNEQFF
few	TRBV11-2	TRBD1	TRBJ1-2	TGTGCCAGCAGTATAGATCAGGGGACAGCCGCCTATGGCTACACCTTC	CASSIDQGTAAYGYTF